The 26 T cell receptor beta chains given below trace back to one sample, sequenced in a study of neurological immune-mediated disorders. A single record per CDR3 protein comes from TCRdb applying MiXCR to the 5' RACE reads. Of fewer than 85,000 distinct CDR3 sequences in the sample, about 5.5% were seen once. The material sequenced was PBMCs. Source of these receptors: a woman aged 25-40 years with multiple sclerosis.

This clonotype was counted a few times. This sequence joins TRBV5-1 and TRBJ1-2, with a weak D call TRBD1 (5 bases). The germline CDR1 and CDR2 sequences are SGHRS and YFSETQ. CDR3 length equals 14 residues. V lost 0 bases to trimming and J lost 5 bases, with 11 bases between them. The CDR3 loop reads CASSLEGKQYGYTF. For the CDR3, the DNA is TGCGCCAGCAGCTTGGAGGGGAAACAATATGGCTACACCTTC.

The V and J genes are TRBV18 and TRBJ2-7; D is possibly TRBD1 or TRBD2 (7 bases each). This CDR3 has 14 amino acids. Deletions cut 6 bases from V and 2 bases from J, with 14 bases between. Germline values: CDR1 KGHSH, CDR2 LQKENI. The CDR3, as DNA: TGTGCCAGCTCCAGGGGGGGTATCACCTACGAGCAGTACTTC. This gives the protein CASSRGGITYEQYF.

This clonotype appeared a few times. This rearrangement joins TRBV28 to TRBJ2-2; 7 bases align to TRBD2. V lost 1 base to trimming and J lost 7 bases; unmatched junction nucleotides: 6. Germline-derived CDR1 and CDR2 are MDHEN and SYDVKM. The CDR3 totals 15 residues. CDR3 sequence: CASSLSGGRHGELFF. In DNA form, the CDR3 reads TGTGCCAGCAGTTTATCGGGGGGAAGGCACGGGGAGCTGTTTTTT.

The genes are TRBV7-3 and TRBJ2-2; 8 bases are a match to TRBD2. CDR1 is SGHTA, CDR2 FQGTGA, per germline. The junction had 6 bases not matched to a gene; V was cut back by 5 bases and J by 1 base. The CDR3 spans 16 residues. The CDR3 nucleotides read TGTGCCAGCAGCAGAAGTAGCGGGATGAACACCGGGGAGCTGTTTTTT. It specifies CASSRSSGMNTGELFF.

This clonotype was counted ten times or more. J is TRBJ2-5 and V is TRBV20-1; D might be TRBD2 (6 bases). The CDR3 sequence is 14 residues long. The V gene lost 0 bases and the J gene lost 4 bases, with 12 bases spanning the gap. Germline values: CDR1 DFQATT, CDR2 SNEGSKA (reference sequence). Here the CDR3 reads CSARDQAGLETQYF. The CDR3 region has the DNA TGCAGTGCTAGAGATCAGGCGGGGTTAGAGACCCAGTACTTC.

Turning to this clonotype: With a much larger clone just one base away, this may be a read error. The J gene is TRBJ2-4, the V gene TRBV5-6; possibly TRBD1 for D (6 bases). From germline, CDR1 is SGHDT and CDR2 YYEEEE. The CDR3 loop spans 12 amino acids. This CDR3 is CDSSFAGDIQYF. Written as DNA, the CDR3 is TGTGACAGCAGTTTTGCAGGGGACATTCAGTACTTC.

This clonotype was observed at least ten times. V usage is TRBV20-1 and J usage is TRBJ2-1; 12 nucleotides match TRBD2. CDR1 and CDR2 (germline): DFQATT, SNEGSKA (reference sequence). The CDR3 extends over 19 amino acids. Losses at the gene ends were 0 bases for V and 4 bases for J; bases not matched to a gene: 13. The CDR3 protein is CSARDLLAGGPIGYNEQFF. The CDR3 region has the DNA TGCAGTGCTAGAGATTTGCTAGCGGGAGGGCCTATTGGGTACAATGAGCAGTTCTTC.

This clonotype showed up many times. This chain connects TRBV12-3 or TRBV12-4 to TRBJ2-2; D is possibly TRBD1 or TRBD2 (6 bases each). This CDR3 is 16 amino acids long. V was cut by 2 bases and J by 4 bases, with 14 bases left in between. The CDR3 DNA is TGTGCCAGCAGTTTAAGGGGGGCGCCTGGCACCGGGGAGCTGTTTTTT. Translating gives CASSLRGAPGTGELFF.

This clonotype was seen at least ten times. The CDR3 DNA is TGTGCCAGCAGTCACACAGGGGGCACTGAAGCTTTCTTT. Protein: CASSHTGGTEAFF. The V gene is TRBV12-3 or TRBV12-4, the J gene TRBJ1-1; 8 bases are a match to TRBD1. Trimming removed 5 bases from V and 4 bases from J; junction bases left unmatched: 3. This CDR3 region has 13 residues.

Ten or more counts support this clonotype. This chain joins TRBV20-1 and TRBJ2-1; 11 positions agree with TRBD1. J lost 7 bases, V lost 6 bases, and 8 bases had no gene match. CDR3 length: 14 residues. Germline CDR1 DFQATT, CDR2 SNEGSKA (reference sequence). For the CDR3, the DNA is TGCAGTGCACACGGGACAGGGGGTTTTAATGAGCAGTTCTTC. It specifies CSAHGTGGFNEQFF.

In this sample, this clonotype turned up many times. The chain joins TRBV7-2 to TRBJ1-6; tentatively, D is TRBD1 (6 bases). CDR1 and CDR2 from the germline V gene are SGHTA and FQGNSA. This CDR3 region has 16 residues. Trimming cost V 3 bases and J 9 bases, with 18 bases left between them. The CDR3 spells CASSFQGTTTGSPLHF. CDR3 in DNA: TGTGCCAGCAGCTTTCAGGGGACCACAACGGGTTCACCCCTCCACTTT.

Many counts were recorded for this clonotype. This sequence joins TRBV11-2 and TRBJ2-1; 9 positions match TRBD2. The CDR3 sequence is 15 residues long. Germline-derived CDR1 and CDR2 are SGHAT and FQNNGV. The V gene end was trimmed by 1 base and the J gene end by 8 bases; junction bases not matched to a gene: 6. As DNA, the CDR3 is TGTGCCAGCAGCTTAGCGGGGACTAGCAACGATGAGCAGTTCTTC. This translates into CASSLAGTSNDEQFF.

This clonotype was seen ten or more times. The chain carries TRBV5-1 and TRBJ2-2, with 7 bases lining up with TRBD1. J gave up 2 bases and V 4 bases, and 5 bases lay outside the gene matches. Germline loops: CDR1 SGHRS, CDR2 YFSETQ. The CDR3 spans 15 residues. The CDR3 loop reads CASSLTGYNTGELFF. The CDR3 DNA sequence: TGCGCCAGCAGCCTGACAGGGTATAACACCGGGGAGCTGTTTTTT.

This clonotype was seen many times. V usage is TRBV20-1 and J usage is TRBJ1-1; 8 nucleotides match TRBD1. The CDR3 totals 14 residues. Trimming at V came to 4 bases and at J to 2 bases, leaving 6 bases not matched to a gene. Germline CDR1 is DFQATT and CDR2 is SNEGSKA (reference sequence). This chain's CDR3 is CSAIGDRSNTEAFF. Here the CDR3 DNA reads TGCAGTGCTATTGGGGACAGGTCAAACACTGAAGCTTTCTTT.

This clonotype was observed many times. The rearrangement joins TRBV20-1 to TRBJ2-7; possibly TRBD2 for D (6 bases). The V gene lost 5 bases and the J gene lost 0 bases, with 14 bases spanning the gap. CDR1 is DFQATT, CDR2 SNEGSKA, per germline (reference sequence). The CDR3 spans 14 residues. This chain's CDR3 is CSALRDSTSYEQYF. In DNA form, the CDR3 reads TGCAGTGCTCTCCGGGACTCGACCTCCTACGAGCAGTACTTC.

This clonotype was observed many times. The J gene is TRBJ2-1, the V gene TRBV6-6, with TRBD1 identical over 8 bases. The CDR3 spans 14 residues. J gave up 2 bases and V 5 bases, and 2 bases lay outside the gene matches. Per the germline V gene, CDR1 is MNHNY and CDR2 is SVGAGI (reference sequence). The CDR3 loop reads CASSLDRAYNEQFF. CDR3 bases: TGTGCCAGCAGTCTGGACAGGGCCTACAATGAGCAGTTCTTC.

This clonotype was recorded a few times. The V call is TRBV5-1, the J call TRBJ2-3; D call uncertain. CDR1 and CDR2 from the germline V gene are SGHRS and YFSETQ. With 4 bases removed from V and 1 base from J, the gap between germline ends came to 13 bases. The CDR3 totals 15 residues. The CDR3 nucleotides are TGCGCCAGCAGCCCGGAGTTACCCCGCACAGATACGCAGTATTTT. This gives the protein CASSPELPRTDTQYF.

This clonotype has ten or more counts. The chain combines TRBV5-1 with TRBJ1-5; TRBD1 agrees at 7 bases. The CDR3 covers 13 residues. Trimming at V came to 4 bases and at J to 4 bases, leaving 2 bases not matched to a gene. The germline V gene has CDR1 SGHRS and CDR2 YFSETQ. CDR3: CASSQGQNQPQHF. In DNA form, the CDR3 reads TGCGCCAGCAGCCAGGGACAGAATCAGCCCCAGCATTTT.

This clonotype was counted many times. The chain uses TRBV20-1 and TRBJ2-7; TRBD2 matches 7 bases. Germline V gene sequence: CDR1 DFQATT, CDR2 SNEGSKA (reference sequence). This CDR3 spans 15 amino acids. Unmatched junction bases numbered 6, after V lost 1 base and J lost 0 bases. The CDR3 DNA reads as TGCAGTGCTAGAGTTTGGGGGGGGAGCTCCTACGAGCAGTACGTC. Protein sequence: CSARVWGGSSYEQYV.

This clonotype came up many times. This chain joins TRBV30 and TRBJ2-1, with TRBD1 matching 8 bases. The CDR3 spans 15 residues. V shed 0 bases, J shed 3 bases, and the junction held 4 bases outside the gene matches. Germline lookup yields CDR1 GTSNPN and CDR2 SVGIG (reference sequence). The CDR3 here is CAWSVFGQGYNEQFF. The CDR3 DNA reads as TGTGCCTGGAGTGTATTTGGACAGGGCTACAATGAGCAGTTCTTC.

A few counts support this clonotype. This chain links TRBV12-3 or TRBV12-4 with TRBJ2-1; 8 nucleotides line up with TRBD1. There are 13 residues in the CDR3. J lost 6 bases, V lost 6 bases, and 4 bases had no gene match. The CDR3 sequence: CASRETGGNEQFF. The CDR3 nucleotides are TGTGCCAGCAGGGAAACAGGGGGCAATGAGCAGTTCTTC.

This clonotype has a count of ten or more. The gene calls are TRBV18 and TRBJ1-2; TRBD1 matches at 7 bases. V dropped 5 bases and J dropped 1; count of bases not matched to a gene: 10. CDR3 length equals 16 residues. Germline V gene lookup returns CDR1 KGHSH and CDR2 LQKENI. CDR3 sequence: CASSKGWDSLNYGYTF. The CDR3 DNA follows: TGTGCCAGCTCAAAGGGATGGGACAGCCTTAACTATGGCTACACCTTC.

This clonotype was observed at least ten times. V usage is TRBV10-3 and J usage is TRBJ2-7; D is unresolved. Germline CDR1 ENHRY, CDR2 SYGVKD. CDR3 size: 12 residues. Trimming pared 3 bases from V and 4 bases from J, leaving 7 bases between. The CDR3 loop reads CAISDRAYEQYF. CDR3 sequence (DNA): TGTGCCATCAGTGACCGGGCATACGAGCAGTACTTC.

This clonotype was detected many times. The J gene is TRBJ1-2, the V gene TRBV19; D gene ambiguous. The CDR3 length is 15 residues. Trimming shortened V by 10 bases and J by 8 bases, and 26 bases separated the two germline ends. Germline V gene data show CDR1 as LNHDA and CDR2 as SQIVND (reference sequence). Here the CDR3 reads CATAGLGLPIRGYTF. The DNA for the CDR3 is TGTGCCACCGCAGGACTCGGACTACCGATACGAGGCTACACCTTC.

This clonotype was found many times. CDR3: CSARDDRGMTDTQYF. Written as DNA, the CDR3 is TGCAGTGCTAGAGATGACAGGGGGATGACAGATACGCAGTATTTT. V is TRBV20-1 and J is TRBJ2-3; TRBD1 matches 9 bases. Germline CDR1 is DFQATT and CDR2 is SNEGSKA (reference sequence). This CDR3 is 15 amino acids long. Losses at the gene ends were 0 bases for V and 3 bases for J; bases not matched to a gene: 4.

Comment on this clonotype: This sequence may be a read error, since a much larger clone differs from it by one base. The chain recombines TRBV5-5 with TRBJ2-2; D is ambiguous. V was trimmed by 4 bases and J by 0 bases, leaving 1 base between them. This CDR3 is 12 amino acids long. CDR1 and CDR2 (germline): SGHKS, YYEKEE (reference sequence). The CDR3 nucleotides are TGTGCCAGCAGCACGAACACCGGGGAGCTGTTTTTT. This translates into CASSTNTGELFF.